Below, 27 T cell receptor beta chains from the same sample are listed, as sequenced in a study of cytomegalovirus exposure and HLA in healthy donors (dated by TCRdb to about 2017). Library construction relied on the immunoSEQ multiplex PCR assay. For the multiplex PCR, a mixture combining 60 forward primers for TCR Vbeta segments and 13 reverse primers for TCR Jbeta segments was used. TCRdb took this table from immuneACCESS and kept in-frame rearrangements with V and J called. Such tables lack part of the clones; where checked against another copy, unresolved V genes explain under half of the gap, and the rest is unexplained. The sample table shows around 200,000 clones, and 79% are seen once. The ten largest clones add up to roughly 4.5% of the sample. Sequenced material: PBMCs. These receptors were collected from a woman in her thirties in good health and CMV-seropositive.

The chain combines TRBV9 with TRBJ2-3; the D gene is possibly TRBD2 (7 bases). The CDR3 contains 16 residues. V was trimmed by 0 bases and J by 0 bases, leaving 11 bases between them. Germline V CDR1 and CDR2: SGDLS, YYNGEE. CDR3: CASSVEGGASTDTQYF. In DNA, the CDR3 is TGTGCCAGCAGCGTAGAGGGGGGGGCGAGCACAGATACGCAGTATTTT.

The chain recombines TRBV11-3 with TRBJ2-1; TRBD2 is a possible D gene (5 bases). V shed 3 bases and J shed 2 bases, with 8 bases lying between them. CDR3 length: 14 residues. Germline V lookup: CDR1 SGHNT, CDR2 YENEEA. DNA for the CDR3: TGTGCCAGCAGCTTGAATAGCGCCTACAATGAGCAGTTCTTC. Amino acid sequence: CASSLNSAYNEQFF.

A remark on this clone: An end of the junction differs from the germline gene, which may be a read error. The chain uses TRBV5-1 and TRBJ2-1, with D possibly being TRBD2 (6 bases). Germline loops: CDR1 SGHRS, CDR2 YFSETQ. The CDR3 runs to 16 residues. The CDR3 sequence is CASSLGDSKPNNEQFF. The CDR3 DNA sequence: TGCGCTAGCAGCTTGGGGGACTCCAAGCCCAACAATGAGCAGTTCTTC.

V gene TRBV19 combines with J gene TRBJ2-3; possibly TRBD1 for D (5 bases). The V end lost 8 bases, the J end lost 5 bases, and 17 bases lay between the germline ends. CDR3 length equals 14 residues. In germline, CDR1 is LNHDA, CDR2 SQIVND (reference sequence). The CDR3 reads CASGQGFMIDTQYF. As DNA, the CDR3 is TGTGCCAGTGGTCAGGGATTTATGATAGATACGCAGTATTTT.

This CDR3 is CASSLVSRVEQFF. The CDR3, as DNA: TGTGCCAGCAGCTTAGTGAGCAGGGTTGAGCAGTTCTTC. This rearrangement joins TRBV7-8 to TRBJ2-1; tentative D call: TRBD1 (5 bases). In germline, CDR1 is SGHVS, CDR2 FQNEAQ. Trimming cost V 1 base and J 9 bases, with 10 bases left between them. This CDR3 has 13 residues.

The gene calls are TRBV30 and TRBJ1-2, with D maybe TRBD1 (5 bases). Per the germline V gene, CDR1 is GTSNPN and CDR2 is SVGIG (reference sequence). The CDR3 has 16 residues. The V gene lost 5 bases and the J gene lost 0 bases, with 19 bases spanning the gap. CDR3 bases: TGTGCCTGGTGTCGGAAGGGGAATATAGCTAACTATGGCTACACCTTC. It encodes CAWCRKGNIANYGYTF.

The chain carries TRBV6-5 and TRBJ1-2, with a weak D call TRBD1 (6 bases). This CDR3 comprises 13 residues. V was trimmed by 6 bases and J by 4 bases, leaving 12 bases between them. Germline-derived CDR1 and CDR2 are MNHEY and SVGAGI. Here the CDR3 reads CASRAGASYGYTF. CDR3 nucleotides: TGTGCCAGCAGGGCGGGGGCGAGCTATGGCTACACCTTC.

CDR3 bases: TGCGCCAGCAGCTTGGAGGGGAGGGGCGAGACCCAGTACTTC. It encodes CASSLEGRGETQYF. V usage is TRBV5-1 and J usage is TRBJ2-5; 7 nucleotides align to TRBD2. The junction had 4 bases not matched to a gene; V was cut back by 0 bases and J by 5 bases. The CDR3 runs 14 residues. Germline CDR1 and CDR2: SGHRS and YFSETQ.

V gene TRBV2 combines with J gene TRBJ1-1; D perhaps matches TRBD1 (5 bases). The CDR3 consists of 14 residues. Germline V gene lookup returns CDR1 SNHLY and CDR2 FYNNEI. V was trimmed by 2 bases and J by 4 bases, leaving 11 bases between them. Written as DNA, the CDR3 is TGTGCCAGCAGTGAATTGCAGGGAAGCACTGAAGCTTTCTTT. Translation gives CASSELQGSTEAFF.

The V and J genes are TRBV28 and TRBJ1-1, with a weak D call TRBD1 (6 bases). Looked up from germline, CDR1 is MDHEN and CDR2 is SYDVKM. This CDR3 is built from 15 residues. V was clipped by 5 bases and J by 1 base, with 14 bases between them. The CDR3 spells CASSALLQGNTEAFF. The CDR3 DNA reads TGTGCCAGCAGTGCTCTTTTACAGGGGAACACTGAAGCTTTCTTT.

This chain's CDR3 is CASTKTPGGRDEQFF. DNA of the CDR3: TGTGCCAGCACCAAAACGCCGGGGGGCCGGGATGAGCAGTTCTTC. The rearrangement joins TRBV27 to TRBJ2-1, with a tentative D call TRBD2 (7 bases). Trimming took off 7 bases at V and 8 bases at J, with 21 bases between the two ends. Germline V gene sequence: CDR1 MNHEY, CDR2 SMNVEV (reference sequence). The length of the CDR3 is 15 residues.

In this sample, this clone turned up a few times. CDR3 in DNA: TGCGCCAGCCGCGGACAGGGGACTTCACCCCTCCACTTT. This sequence encodes CASRGQGTSPLHF. The chain is built from TRBV10-1 and TRBJ1-6; 9 bases match TRBD1. Losses at the gene ends were 8 bases for V and 9 bases for J; bases not matched to a gene: 5. Germline values: CDR1 WNHNN, CDR2 SYGVQD (reference sequence). The CDR3 runs to 13 residues.

The chain combines TRBV5-6 with TRBJ2-3; 8 nucleotides align to TRBD2. The V and J ends lost 4 bases and 8 bases, in that order; junction bases with no gene match: 15. CDR3 length: 16 residues. Germline CDR1 SGHDT, CDR2 YYEEEE. Here the CDR3 DNA reads TGTGCCAGCAGCGTCTCACCGGGACTAGATAGAGTTACGCAGTATTTT. Residues: CASSVSPGLDRVTQYF.

The rearrangement uses TRBV5-1 and TRBJ2-3; 7 bases map to TRBD1. With 4 bases clipped from V and 6 bases from J, the junction kept 8 bases outside the gene matches. This CDR3 has 14 residues. Germline V CDR1 and CDR2: SGHRS, YFSETQ. CDR3: CASSPRDSRDTQYF. Written as DNA, the CDR3 is TGCGCCAGCAGCCCCCGGGACAGCAGGGATACGCAGTATTTT.

V is TRBV30 and J is TRBJ2-2; D gene unclear. The V end lost 7 bases, the J end lost 2 bases, and 17 bases lay between the germline ends. The germline CDR1 and CDR2 sequences are GTSNPN and SVGIG (reference sequence). The CDR3 sequence is 15 residues long. CDR3 DNA sequence: TGTGCCTTCCAAGAGGCCGACCCAAACACCGGGGAGCTGTTTTTT. Translated: CAFQEADPNTGELFF.

The chain has TRBV10-3 and TRBJ2-1, with no clear D. Germline CDR1 ENHRY, CDR2 SYGVKD. CDR3 size: 14 residues. The V end lost 3 bases, the J end lost 0 bases, and 6 bases lay between the germline ends. The CDR3 protein is CAISDPFSYNEQFF. In DNA, the CDR3 is TGTGCCATCAGTGACCCATTCTCCTACAATGAGCAGTTCTTC.

V gene TRBV4-1 combines with J gene TRBJ1-1; TRBD1 matches 7 bases. V lost 6 bases to trimming and J lost 0 bases; unmatched junction nucleotides: 4. Looked up from germline, CDR1 is MGHRA and CDR2 is YSYEKL. The CDR3 loop spans 14 amino acids. The CDR3 sequence: CASRITGVNTEAFF. CDR3 nucleotide sequence: TGCGCCAGCAGGATAACAGGGGTGAACACTGAAGCTTTCTTT.

The chain couples TRBV4-3 to TRBJ2-1, with D perhaps TRBD2 (6 bases). The CDR3 spans 18 residues. The V end lost 0 bases, the J end lost 1 base, and 16 bases lay between the germline ends. The germline CDR1 and CDR2 sequences are LGHNA and YSLEER. CDR3 sequence (DNA): TGCGCCAGCAGCCAAGATCTCGTTGGGACTCAGTCCTACAATGAGCAGTTCTTC. It specifies CASSQDLVGTQSYNEQFF.

In this sample, this clone turned up once. CDR3 loop: CASRLAGLPSTDTQYF. In DNA, the CDR3 is TGTGCCAGTAGACTAGCGGGGCTCCCTAGCACAGATACGCAGTATTTT. The J gene is TRBJ2-3, the V gene TRBV6-4; 11 bases are a match to TRBD2. With 9 bases clipped from V and 0 bases from J, the junction kept 8 bases outside the gene matches. There are 16 residues in the CDR3. Germline V gene lookup returns CDR1 MRHNA and CDR2 SNTAGT.

The J gene is TRBJ1-4, the V gene TRBV6-5; TRBD1 matches at 7 bases. CDR1 and CDR2 from the germline V gene are MNHEY and SVGAGI. The CDR3 is 14 amino acids. Unmatched junction bases numbered 7, after V lost 4 bases and J lost 8 bases. The CDR3 DNA is TGTGCCAGCAGTTTGACAGGGTTGAGGGAAAAACTGTTTTTT. It translates to CASSLTGLREKLFF.

This clone turned up a few times. The rearrangement joins TRBV4-1 to TRBJ2-7; D is possibly TRBD1 (6 bases). V was pared by 1 base and J by 1 base, with 11 bases between. This CDR3 spans 15 amino acids. Looked up from germline, CDR1 is MGHRA and CDR2 is YSYEKL. The CDR3 is CASSQVSGASYEQYF. For the CDR3, the DNA is TGCGCCAGCAGCCAAGTTTCAGGGGCTTCCTACGAGCAGTACTTC.

The sample holds one count of this clone. The chain is built from TRBV30 and TRBJ2-3; no firm D call. This CDR3 is 13 amino acids long. V was trimmed by 0 bases and J by 4 bases, leaving 8 bases between them. The germline V gene encodes CDR1 GTSNPN and CDR2 SVGIG (reference sequence). CDR3 region: CAWSVLRADTQYF. CDR3 DNA sequence: TGTGCCTGGAGTGTACTCCGAGCAGATACGCAGTATTTT.

This clone was recorded once. V gene TRBV21-1 combines with J gene TRBJ1-2; the listed D gene, TRBD1, was not tested against the DNA. TRBV21-1 is flagged as a pseudogene. The CDR3 is 15 amino acids. The CDR3 region has the DNA TGTGCCATAGCAGGCAGGGGGCGGGGAAACTATGGCTACACCTTC. Translated: CAIAGRGRGNYGYTF.

The gene calls are TRBV7-9 and TRBJ2-7; the D gene is possibly TRBD1 (7 bases). CDR1 is SEHNR and CDR2 is FQNEAQ in the germline V gene (reference sequence). CDR3 length equals 14 residues. With 1 base removed from V and 7 bases from J, the gap between germline ends came to 14 bases. The chain's CDR3 is CASSLVEGAREQYF. The CDR3 DNA follows: TGTGCCAGCAGCTTAGTGGAGGGGGCGCGTGAGCAGTACTTC. The whole variable domain, remainder taken from reference TRBV7-9 and TRBJ2-7, is DTGVSQNPRHKITKRGQNVTFRCDPISEHNRLYWYRQTLGQGPEFLTYFQNEAQLEKSRLLSDRFSAERPKGSFSTLEIQRTEQGDSAMYLCASSLVEGAREQYFGPGTRLTVT.

This CDR3 is CASSRLESPKPDTQYF. CDR3 bases: TGTGCCAGTAGCAGACTAGAGTCCCCCAAGCCAGATACGCAGTATTTT. The chain couples TRBV19 to TRBJ2-3, with a possible D match to TRBD2 (6 bases). Germline CDR1 and CDR2: LNHDA and SQIVND (reference sequence). The CDR3 covers 16 residues. With 6 bases removed from V and 4 bases from J, the gap between germline ends came to 20 bases.

The chain links TRBV11-3 to TRBJ1-5; D remains ambiguous. CDR3 length: 13 residues. Germline loops: CDR1 SGHNT, CDR2 YENEEA. Trimming left V 5 bases short and J 4 bases short, with 9 bases between. The CDR3 protein is CASSLGRNQPQHF. The CDR3 nucleotides are TGTGCCAGCAGCCTGGGCAGAAATCAGCCCCAGCATTTT. Complete variable domain (other parts from reference TRBV11-3 and TRBJ1-5): EAGVVQSPRYKIIEKKQPVAFWCNPISGHNTLYWYLQNLGQGPELLIRYENEEAVDDSQLPKDRFSAERLKGVDSTLKIQPAELGDSAVYLCASSLGRNQPQHFGDGTRLSIL.

V and J are TRBV25-1 and TRBJ2-7, with 9 bases fitting TRBD1. CDR3 length: 15 residues. Germline V gene sequence: CDR1 MGHDK, CDR2 SYGVNS. The V gene end was trimmed by 3 bases and the J gene end by 2 bases; junction bases not matched to a gene: 5. The CDR3 is CASSEGTGPTYEQYF. The CDR3 DNA follows: TGTGCCAGCAGTGAGGGGACAGGGCCCACCTACGAGCAGTACTTC.